This TCR beta chain was obtained from a study of blood T cell repertoires in COVID-19. Study-wide context: From T cells, B-cell-depleted T cells, or PBMCs came the material, which was cDNA or gDNA.

Recruits, aged roughly 18 to 100 years, lived in 25 or so US areas. The data were produced by immunoSEQ multiplex PCR, yet TCRdb's version contains in-frame clones alone and is incomplete. The sample has about 300,000 clones; about nine tenths are singletons. This CDR3 has 16 residues. V shed 3 bases, J shed 3 bases, and the junction held 7 bases outside the gene matches. Germline values: CDR1 LGHNA, CDR2 YNFKEQ. V is TRBV4-2 and J is TRBJ2-2; 7 nucleotides agree with TRBD1. The clonotype comes from a man aged 55 to 70 who had recovered from COVID-19. Sample: PBMCs or T cells enriched from blood (not recorded which). The chain's CDR3 is CASSQDYRGYTGELFF. The CDR3 DNA is TGTGCCAGCAGCCAGGATTACAGGGGATACACCGGGGAGCTGTTTTTT.